The clone carrying this T cell receptor (beta chain) was detected only once. Its antigen is still unknown. Germline-derived CDR1 and CDR2 are MNHEY and SVGAGI. With 2 bases removed from V and 7 bases from J, the gap between germline ends came to 11 bases. The length of the CDR3 is 13 residues. The data were obtained in a study of blood T cells in healthy people across ages. The study, taken as a whole, reports: Greater diversity and more naive CD4+ cells were seen in long-lived donors than in aged donors. Expanded clonotype shifts may have been confounded, as the donors had an unknown CMV status. Strong correlation existed between TCR beta diversity and naive T cell percentage. Total diversity from one million sequenced T cells was likely underestimated.

The second PCR ran roughly 6 to 11 cycles with a sample-barcoded 5' primer and J-beta primers. TCRdb reprocessed the 5' RACE reads via MiXCR and lists one record per CDR3 protein. The sample has 1.5 million to 2 million distinct CDR3 sequences; approximately 50% are singletons. The genes are TRBV6-5 and TRBJ1-2; D remains unclear. Sequenced: blood. The sequence was obtained from a woman in her thirties or forties in good health. The CDR3 nucleotides are TGTGCCAGCAGTTACGTGGGCTGGGGTGGCTACACCTTC. Protein sequence: CASSYVGWGGYTF.